These 19 T cell receptor beta chains share one sample of origin, sequenced in a study of cytomegalovirus exposure and HLA in healthy donors. Primers: 60 Vbeta forward and 13 Jbeta reverse. Measured with immunoSEQ multiplex PCR; TCRdb has only the in-frame clones, and not every one. The table records some 120,000 clones, roughly 80% of them present only once. Sequencing input: PBMCs. The receptors here all came from a man aged 30-40 years in good health and CMV-seronegative.

V gene TRBV28 combines with J gene TRBJ2-5; D is unresolved. Germline V gene data show CDR1 as MDHEN and CDR2 as SYDVKM. The CDR3 is 14 amino acids. Deletions cut 3 bases from V and 2 bases from J, with 10 bases between. The CDR3 DNA reads as TGTGCCAGCAGTTTTATTGCGCTACAAGAGACCCAGTACTTC. Amino acid sequence: CASSFIALQETQYF.

The rearrangement uses TRBV6-5 and TRBJ2-7; 8 bases are a match to TRBD2. The CDR3 runs to 13 residues. The germline CDR1 and CDR2 sequences are MNHEY and SVGAGI. The CDR3 region has the DNA TGTTTTAGCTACGGGGGGGGGCACTACGAGCAGTACTTC. It is translated as CFSYGGGHYEQYF.

The chain recombines TRBV5-1 with TRBJ1-1, with TRBD1 matching 8 bases. V was clipped by 4 bases and J by 7 bases; unmatched bases: 12. The CDR3 loop spans 15 amino acids. CDR1 SGHRS and CDR2 YFSETQ come from the germline V gene. The CDR3 reads CASSERTGSDGEAFF. The CDR3 DNA reads TGCGCCAGCAGCGAACGGACAGGGAGTGATGGTGAAGCTTTCTTT.

The chain employs TRBV5-6 and TRBJ2-4; no firm D call. Germline CDR1 SGHDT, CDR2 YYEEEE. This CDR3 is 14 amino acids long. V dropped 0 bases and J dropped 0 bases, with 4 bases sitting between them. The CDR3 nucleotides are TGTGCCAGCAGCTTGGGCGGAGCCAAAAACATTCAGTACTTC. It specifies CASSLGGAKNIQYF.

The chain combines TRBV7-9 with TRBJ2-7; 10 bases align to TRBD2. CDR1 and CDR2 (germline): SEHNR, FQNEAQ (reference sequence). With 3 bases clipped from V and 4 bases from J, the junction kept 3 bases outside the gene matches. This CDR3 is 14 amino acids long. The chain's CDR3 is CASSFIAGGYEQYF. The CDR3, as DNA: TGTGCCAGCAGCTTCATAGCGGGAGGATACGAGCAGTACTTC.

This chain uses TRBV5-6 with TRBJ2-6; 11 nucleotides align to TRBD1. This CDR3 spans 18 amino acids. CDR1 and CDR2 (germline): SGHDT, YYEEEE. V shed 0 bases and J 3 bases; nucleotides not matched to a gene: 5. CDR3 sequence (DNA): TGTGCCAGCAGCTTGGGGGACAGGGGGTATTTTGGGGCCAACGTCCTGACTTTC. It translates to CASSLGDRGYFGANVLTF.

This chain joins TRBV30 and TRBJ2-3; no clear D. This CDR3 has 15 amino acids. The ends were cut back, 1 base at V and 2 bases at J, with 13 bases in the middle. CDR1 and CDR2 from the germline V gene are GTSNPN and SVGIG (reference sequence). This CDR3 reads CAWSDDTTYTDTQYF. The CDR3 DNA reads as TGTGCCTGGAGTGATGACACAACTTACACAGATACGCAGTATTTT.

The chain couples TRBV5-1 to TRBJ2-7; D is perhaps TRBD2 (5 bases). CDR1 is SGHRS, CDR2 YFSETQ, per germline. Trimming took off 4 bases at V and 6 bases at J, with 23 bases between the two ends. The CDR3 runs 16 residues. The CDR3 DNA sequence: TGCGCCAGCAGCCACGGCCGAGGACTGCCCCCTCCCGAGCAGTACTTC. Its protein is CASSHGRGLPPPEQYF.

The gene calls are TRBV7-9 and TRBJ1-2; unclear D gene. CDR3 length equals 16 residues. Germline lookup yields CDR1 SEHNR and CDR2 FQNEAQ (reference sequence). V lost 5 bases, J lost 5 bases, and 21 bases lay in between. The CDR3 coding sequence is TGTGCCAGCAGCAAAGCGATCGGGATCAACTCTTATGGCTACACCTTC. It specifies CASSKAIGINSYGYTF. The complete variable domain, with remaining parts taken from reference TRBV7-9 and TRBJ1-2, reads DTGVSQNPRHKITKRGQNVTFRCDPISEHNRLYWYRQTLGQGPEFLTYFQNEAQLEKSRLLSDRFSAERPKGSFSTLEIQRTEQGDSAMYLCASSKAIGINSYGYTFGSGTRLTVV.

The chain carries TRBV28 and TRBJ1-1; unclear D gene. V gave up 1 base and J gave up 0 bases, with 9 bases separating them. This CDR3 has 15 amino acids. The germline CDR1 and CDR2 sequences are MDHEN and SYDVKM. CDR3 bases: TGTGCCAGCAGTTTATCTCAGAACCTGAACACTGAAGCTTTCTTT. This encodes CASSLSQNLNTEAFF.

The chain has TRBV27 and TRBJ1-5; TRBD1 aligns across 9 bases. The CDR3 spans 14 residues. Germline V gene data show CDR1 as MNHEY and CDR2 as SMNVEV (reference sequence). Trimming took 6 bases from V and 4 from J; bases not matched to a gene: 4. The CDR3, as DNA: TGTGCCAGCAGACCCGGGACAGGGAATCAGCCCCAGCATTTT. This gives the protein CASRPGTGNQPQHF.

The chain's CDR3 is CASRETTLAGAEGGELFF. DNA for the CDR3: TGTGCCAGCAGGGAAACTACACTAGCGGGAGCCGAGGGCGGGGAGCTGTTTTTT. The chain employs TRBV27 and TRBJ2-2; the match to TRBD2 covers 11 bases. The CDR3 is 18 amino acids. Germline CDR1 and CDR2: MNHEY and SMNVEV (reference sequence). V gave up 6 bases and J gave up 7 bases; unmatched junction bases: 16.

V gene TRBV27 combines with J gene TRBJ1-1, with TRBD1 matching over 11 bases. The CDR3 totals 15 residues. With 5 bases clipped from V and 4 bases from J, the junction kept 6 bases outside the gene matches. Per the germline V gene, CDR1 is MNHEY and CDR2 is SMNVEV (reference sequence). CDR3 sequence: CASSPGTGGRTEAFF. DNA of the CDR3: TGTGCCAGCAGTCCAGGGACAGGGGGTCGCACTGAAGCTTTCTTT.

Judged by abundance, this clone is medium-sized. The chain combines TRBV19 with TRBJ2-3; the match to TRBD2 covers 7 bases. Germline V gene sequence: CDR1 LNHDA, CDR2 SQIVND (reference sequence). This CDR3 contains 14 residues. V lost 6 bases and J lost 2; bases outside the gene matches: 5. The CDR3: CASRPAGYTDTQYF. CDR3 nucleotides: TGTGCCAGTAGGCCAGCGGGGTACACAGATACGCAGTATTTT.

This rearrangement joins TRBV5-1 to TRBJ2-3; 12 nucleotides agree with TRBD2. This CDR3 is built from 13 residues. Looked up from germline, CDR1 is SGHRS and CDR2 is YFSETQ. V dropped 7 bases and J dropped 5; count of bases not matched to a gene: 2. The CDR3 here is CASGTSGRDTQYF. The CDR3 DNA reads TGCGCCAGCGGGACTAGCGGGCGAGATACGCAGTATTTT.

The chain carries TRBV18 and TRBJ1-2; 7 bases line up with TRBD1. The germline CDR1 and CDR2 sequences are KGHSH and LQKENI. V was pared by 5 bases and J by 6 bases, with 12 bases of the junction left unmatched. The CDR3 is 15 residues long. The CDR3 nucleotides read TGTGCCAGCTCAACGAATGGACAGGTTCTTGATGGCTACACCTTC. It translates to CASSTNGQVLDGYTF.

The chain employs TRBV9 and TRBJ1-3; perhaps TRBD1 as D (5 bases). The CDR3 covers 14 residues. V lost 5 bases and J lost 0, with 9 bases in between. Per germline, CDR1 SGDLS and CDR2 YYNGEE. The CDR3 sequence is CASSPTDSGNTIYF. In nucleotides, the CDR3 is TGTGCCAGCAGTCCGACAGACTCTGGAAACACCATATATTTT.

The chain combines TRBV9 with TRBJ1-6; TRBD1 matches 7 bases. This CDR3 spans 16 amino acids. V shed 2 bases and J 0 bases; nucleotides not matched to a gene: 2. Germline assignment: CDR1 SGDLS and CDR2 YYNGEE. This CDR3 reads CASSVSGGSYNSPLHF. For the CDR3, the DNA is TGTGCCAGCAGCGTTTCAGGGGGCTCCTATAATTCACCCCTCCACTTT.

The chain is built from TRBV28 and TRBJ1-2; 11 nucleotides agree with TRBD1. With V trimmed by 6 bases and J by 4 bases, 4 bases remained unmatched. CDR1 MDHEN and CDR2 SYDVKM come from the germline V gene. There are 14 residues in the CDR3. The chain's CDR3 is CASSRTGGGYGYTF. DNA for the CDR3: TGTGCCAGCAGCCGGACAGGGGGCGGCTATGGCTACACCTTC.